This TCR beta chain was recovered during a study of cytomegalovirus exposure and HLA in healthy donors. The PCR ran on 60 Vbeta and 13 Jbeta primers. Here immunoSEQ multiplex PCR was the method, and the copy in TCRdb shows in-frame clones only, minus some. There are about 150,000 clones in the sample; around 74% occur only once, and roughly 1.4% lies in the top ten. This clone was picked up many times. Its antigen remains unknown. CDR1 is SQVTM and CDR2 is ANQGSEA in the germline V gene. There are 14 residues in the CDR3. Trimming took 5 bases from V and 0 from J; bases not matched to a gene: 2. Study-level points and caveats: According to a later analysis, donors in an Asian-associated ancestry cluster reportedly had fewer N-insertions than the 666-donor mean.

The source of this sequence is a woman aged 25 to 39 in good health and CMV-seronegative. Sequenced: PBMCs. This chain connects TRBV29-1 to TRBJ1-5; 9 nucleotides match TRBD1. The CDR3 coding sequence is TGCAGCGTTTGGACAGGGGATAGCAATCAGCCCCAGCATTTT. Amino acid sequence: CSVWTGDSNQPQHF. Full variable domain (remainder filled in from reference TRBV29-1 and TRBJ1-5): SAVISQKPSRDICQRGTSLTIQCQVDSQVTMMFWYRQQPGQSLTLIATANQGSEATYESGFVIDKFPISRPNLTFSTLTVSNMSPEDSSIYLCSVWTGDSNQPQHFGDGTRLSIL.